These 17 T cell receptor beta chains came from one sample sequenced in a study of T cells in Graves' hyperthyroidism and ophthalmopathy (dated by TCRdb to the late 2010s). Library preparation used multiplex PCR. Sequencing instrument: Illumina HiSeq 2000. The TCR beta CDR3 regions were amplified from the RNA transcripts. A first-round RT-PCR of the TCR CDR3 used the HTBI primer set with the Qiagen OneStep RT-PCR kit. TCRdb took the public reads, trimmed them with fastp at Q25, ran MiXCR for clone calling and kept in-frame beta chains. Each CDR3 protein appears once, grouped with its most common genes and DNA. The sample table holds 550,000 to 650,000 distinct CDR3 sequences, of which roughly 15% were seen once. The ten top clones hold around 13% of the sample. Sequencing used blood. The receptors come from a woman aged 40 to 50 with Graves' hyperthyroidism.

This clonotype has more than one count but fewer than ten. The rearrangement links TRBV6-1 to TRBJ1-4, with D possibly being TRBD1 (6 bases). V lost 0 bases to trimming and J lost 10 bases, with 15 bases between them. This CDR3 comprises 15 residues. Germline V CDR1 and CDR2: MNHNS, SASEGT. CDR3 DNA sequence: TGTGCCAGCAGTGAAGCGTCGCAGGGGCAAGGAAAACTGTTTTTT. Protein sequence: CASSEASQGQGKLFF.

This clonotype has more than one count but fewer than ten. This CDR3 reads CASSQAWGPSNTGELFF. CDR3 DNA: TGTGCCAGCAGCCAAGCTTGGGGGCCCTCGAACACCGGGGAGCTGTTTTTT. The chain joins TRBV3-1 to TRBJ2-2; tentative D call: TRBD1 (6 bases). Germline CDR1 reads LGHDT; CDR2 reads YNNKEL (reference sequence). Trimming pared 1 base from V and 0 bases from J, leaving 12 bases between. The CDR3 is 17 residues long.

This clonotype has ten or more counts. CDR3 sequence (DNA): TGCGCCAGCGGATCGGGACAGGGGTCTTACGAGCAGTACTTC. It is translated as CASGSGQGSYEQYF. The V gene is TRBV5-1, the J gene TRBJ2-7; 10 bases are shared with TRBD1. The germline V gene encodes CDR1 SGHRS and CDR2 YFSETQ. The CDR3 runs to 14 residues. V dropped 7 bases and J dropped 4; count of bases not matched to a gene: 8.

This clonotype was observed a handful of times. The chain couples TRBV27 to TRBJ2-7, with D maybe TRBD1 (6 bases). The germline gives CDR1 MNHEY, CDR2 SMNVEV (reference sequence). CDR3 size: 15 residues. V lost 3 bases to trimming and J lost 1 base, with 13 bases between them. CDR3 sequence: CASSLSGVPSYEQYF. As DNA, the CDR3 is TGTGCCAGCAGTTTGTCAGGGGTGCCGTCCTACGAGCAGTACTTC.

This clonotype was seen ten or more times. The chain joins TRBV28 to TRBJ2-7; D is uncertain. Per the germline V gene, CDR1 is MDHEN and CDR2 is SYDVKM. The CDR3 has 13 amino acids. The V end lost 4 bases, the J end lost 7 bases, and 14 bases lay between the germline ends. CDR3 sequence (DNA): TGTGCCAGCAGTTCCCACATGGAAGGGGAGCAGTACTTC. Amino acid sequence: CASSSHMEGEQYF.

V usage is TRBV10-2 and J usage is TRBJ2-5, with D possibly matching TRBD2 (5 bases). With 0 bases removed from V and 5 bases from J, the gap between germline ends came to 16 bases. The germline gives CDR1 WSHSY, CDR2 SAAADI. CDR3 size: 16 residues. In DNA form, the CDR3 reads TGCGCCAGCAGTGAGTCGAGGGTTGCTTCCCAGGAGACCCAGTACTTC. Translating gives CASSESRVASQETQYF.

This clonotype was observed at least ten times. The chain couples TRBV5-8 to TRBJ1-2, with 8 bases that match TRBD1. V lost 1 base, J lost 3 bases, and 8 bases stayed unmatched. Germline lookup yields CDR1 SGHTS and CDR2 YDEGEE. The CDR3 has 16 residues. DNA for the CDR3: TGTGCCAGCAGCTTGACGTCAGGGACAGGAGACTATGGCTACACCTTC. This encodes CASSLTSGTGDYGYTF.

This clonotype has a count of ten or more. This chain links TRBV28 with TRBJ2-7; 7 nucleotides match TRBD1. Germline CDR1 and CDR2: MDHEN and SYDVKM. Trimming removed 2 bases from V and 2 bases from J; junction bases left unmatched: 9. The CDR3 loop spans 16 amino acids. The CDR3 is CASSLATTGITYEQYF. As DNA, the CDR3 is TGTGCCAGCAGTTTAGCTACGACAGGGATAACCTACGAGCAGTACTTC.

On this clonotype itself: This may be a read error: a much more frequent sequence differs by one nucleotide. The rearrangement joins TRBV7-2 to TRBJ2-1; D gene ambiguous. Germline lookup yields CDR1 SGHTA and CDR2 FQGNSA. This CDR3 is built from 13 residues. The V and J ends lost 5 bases and 7 bases respectively, with 12 bases between them. In nucleotides, the CDR3 is TGTGCCAGCAGCCCCCTTCGGAAGAATGAGCAGTTCTTC. Its protein is CASSPLRKNEQFF.

This clonotype was counted ten times or more. The rearrangement links TRBV7-2 to TRBJ2-2; no reliable D call. CDR1 and CDR2 (germline): SGHTA, FQGNSA. The CDR3 covers 17 residues. V lost 2 bases and J lost 5, with 18 bases in between. The CDR3 sequence: CASSLRAAGERTGELFF. The CDR3 coding sequence is TGTGCCAGCAGCTTAAGGGCGGCAGGCGAACGAACCGGGGAGCTGTTTTTT.

This clonotype has a count of ten or more. The chain recombines TRBV2 with TRBJ2-5; TRBD1 agrees at 9 bases. Germline values: CDR1 SNHLY, CDR2 FYNNEI. V was pared by 6 bases and J by 2 bases, with 7 bases of the junction left unmatched. The CDR3 has 15 amino acids. The CDR3 nucleotides are TGTGCCAGCAGCCAATTCGGGACAGGGCAAGAGACCCAGTACTTC. Translation: CASSQFGTGQETQYF.

Many counts were recorded for this clonotype. The rearrangement uses TRBV28 and TRBJ2-7; 7 bases map to TRBD2. The V and J ends lost 2 bases and 2 bases, in that order; junction bases with no gene match: 3. Germline V gives CDR1 MDHEN, CDR2 SYDVKM. This CDR3 has 14 residues. CDR3 DNA: TGTGCCAGCAGTTTAAGCGGGGCTACCTACGAGCAGTACTTC. Protein: CASSLSGATYEQYF.

This clonotype showed up just a few times. The chain uses TRBV6-2 or TRBV6-3 and TRBJ2-1; no clear D. The CDR3 sequence is 13 residues long. Germline CDR1 MNHEY, CDR2 SVGEGT. V dropped 7 bases and J dropped 1 base, with 8 bases sitting between them. CDR3 bases: TGTGCCAGCATGGCGGTGTCCTACAATGAGCAGTTCTTC. Amino acid sequence: CASMAVSYNEQFF.

This clonotype has ten or more counts. The rearrangement joins TRBV2 to TRBJ2-1; 13 bases match TRBD2. This CDR3 region has 17 residues. J lost 0 bases, V lost 6 bases, and 5 bases had no gene match. Germline-derived CDR1 and CDR2 are SNHLY and FYNNEI. The CDR3 nucleotides are TGTGCCAGCAGGCGACTAGCGGGAGGAAACTCCTACAATGAGCAGTTCTTC. This codes for CASRRLAGGNSYNEQFF.

In this sample, this clonotype turned up many times. The DNA of the CDR3 is TGTGCCAGCAGTTCGGCTAGCGGGAGGGATTACAATGAGCAGTTCTTC. Its translation is CASSSASGRDYNEQFF. The chain employs TRBV28 and TRBJ2-1; 12 bases align to TRBD2. V dropped 4 bases and J dropped 4; count of bases not matched to a gene: 5. The CDR3 loop spans 16 amino acids. Germline CDR1 MDHEN, CDR2 SYDVKM.

This clonotype came up many times. This sequence joins TRBV6-1 and TRBJ1-6; 10 bases fit TRBD1. Germline V gives CDR1 MNHNS, CDR2 SASEGT. This CDR3 spans 16 amino acids. The V gene end was trimmed by 7 bases and the J gene end by 6 bases; junction bases not matched to a gene: 9. This CDR3 reads CASNPGQGTFNSPLHF. Here the CDR3 DNA reads TGTGCCAGCAACCCGGGACAGGGGACTTTTAATTCACCCCTCCACTTT.

The sample holds a few counts of this clonotype. CDR3: CASSPTRGPQHF. The CDR3 DNA reads TGTGCCAGCTCACCCACGAGGGGGCCCCAGCATTTT. This sequence joins TRBV18 and TRBJ1-5; D might be TRBD1 (5 bases). The V gene lost 3 bases and the J gene lost 9 bases, with 9 bases spanning the gap. Per germline, CDR1 KGHSH and CDR2 LQKENI. The CDR3 spans 12 residues.